This is a list of T cell receptor beta chains from one sample in a study of blood T cell repertoires in COVID-19. Clones were read by immunoSEQ multiplex PCR, and TCRdb kept only the in-frame ones, dropping some. Seen here are about 58,000 clones, approximately 91% observed once, and the top ten hold more than 7%. Material: peripheral blood. The receptors here all came from a woman aged 70-85 years with active COVID-19. The CDR3 runs from the conserved cysteine through the conserved F or W. The D gene is left open where the match is weak. Clone size is shown for a subset of rows, as once, few, many or a class of expanded clone.

j_gene	abundance	v_gene	d_gene	CDR3nt	CDR3aa
TRBJ1-5	few	TRBV4-1	TRBD1	TGCGCCAGCAGCCAGCCGGGACAGGGAATAAATCAGCCCCAGCATTTT	CASSQPGQGINQPQHF
TRBJ2-5	few	TRBV19	-	TGTGCCAGTAGCCCAGGGTACCAAGAGACCCAGTACTTC	CASSPGYQETQYF
TRBJ2-2	-	TRBV10-3	TRBD2	TGTGCCATCAGTGAGTCGCTAGCGGGATTGAACACCGGGGAGCTGTTTTTT	CAISESLAGLNTGELFF
TRBJ1-5	-	TRBV7-9	-	TGTGCCAGCAGCCCCGGACAGAGTAGCAATCAGCCCCAGCATTTT	CASSPGQSSNQPQHF
TRBJ2-1	few	TRBV4-1	TRBD2	TGCGCCAGCAGCCAAGTCCATGTAGTCGGGACTAGTTTTGAGCAGTTCTTC	CASSQVHVVGTSFEQFF
TRBJ2-3	-	TRBV5-4	-	TGTGCCAGCAGCTTGACTAGCACAGATACGCAGTATTTT	CASSLTSTDTQYF
TRBJ1-1	-	TRBV4-1	TRBD1	TGCGCCAGCAGCCAGGACAGGGGGGTCGCTGAAGCTTTCTTT	CASSQDRGVAEAFF
TRBJ2-5	-	TRBV9	TRBD2	TGTGCCAGCAGCAGAGAGGCGGGAGAATGGGAGACCCAGTACTTC	CASSREAGEWETQYF
TRBJ1-4	-	TRBV4-1	-	TGCGCCAGCAGCCAAGGAGGAGCGGAAAAACTGTTTTTT	CASSQGGAEKLFF
TRBJ1-2	-	TRBV3-1/TRBV3-2	TRBD1	TGTGCCAGCAGCCAAGATGCGCAGGGGGACGGCTACACCTTC	CASSQDAQGDGYTF
TRBJ2-1	few	TRBV11-2	TRBD2	TGTGCCAGCAGCCGAGGACTAGGCCTCCCCCCTGAGCAGTTCTTC	CASSRGLGLPPEQFF
TRBJ2-5	-	TRBV4-1	TRBD1	TGCGCCAGCAGCCAAGCACAGGGGGCGGGAGAGACCCAGTACTTC	CASSQAQGAGETQYF
TRBJ2-3	-	TRBV21-1	-	TGTGCCAGCAGCAATCAGACTAGCGGGAGTGGCACAGATACGCAGTATTTT	CASSNQTSGSGTDTQYF
TRBJ1-2	-	TRBV5-1	-	TGCGCCAGCAGCTCCCCTTCGGAGTATGGCTACACCTTC	CASSSPSEYGYTF
TRBJ2-1	-	TRBV19	TRBD2	TGTGCCAGTAGTTATAGCGGGACGGGTTACAATGAGCAGTTCTTC	CASSYSGTGYNEQFF
TRBJ2-7	-	TRBV4-1	-	TGCGCCAGCAGCCAAGTTTTCACAGGGATGTACGAGCAGTACTTC	CASSQVFTGMYEQYF